This T cell receptor beta chain stems from a study of cytomegalovirus exposure and HLA in healthy donors. This CDR3 is built from 16 residues. V was pared by 0 bases and J by 7 bases, with 16 bases between. Germline V lookup: CDR1 LGHNT, CDR2 FRNRAP. Vbeta (60) and Jbeta (13) primers were used in the PCR. Measured with immunoSEQ multiplex PCR; TCRdb has only the in-frame clones, and not every one. The table records 150,000 to 200,000 clones, just under 80% of them present only once. The rearrangement joins TRBV12-5 to TRBJ1-5; perhaps TRBD1 as D (6 bases). Sample: PBMCs. The receptor comes from a man aged 18-30 years in good health and CMV-seropositive. The CDR3 nucleotides read TGTGCTAGTGGTTTGGTTGGGTGGGGGGGCAGCCAGCCCCAGCATTTT. Translating gives CASGLVGWGGSQPQHF.